These T cell receptor beta chains were read from a single sample in a study of cytomegalovirus exposure and HLA in healthy donors. The protocol was immunoSEQ multiplex PCR, while the TCRdb copy is restricted to in-frame clones and leaves out a portion. Found here are 160,000 or so clones, over 70% of them singletons; the top ten hold approximately 1.5%. Source material: PBMCs. These receptors were collected from a woman in her 30s in good health and CMV-seronegative. Both conserved end residues are part of each CDR3. The D gene is left open where the match is weak. A row's size may be missing; if present it is once, few, many or a size class.

>NA|NA|TRBV4-1|TRBJ1-3
CASSQDPWTSHSGNTIYF
TGCGCCAGCAGCCAAGATCCCTGGACATCGCACTCTGGAAACACCATATATTTT
>TRBD1|NA|TRBV30|TRBJ1-2
CAWNAGTGDYGYTF
TGTGCCTGGAACGCCGGGACAGGCGACTATGGCTACACCTTC
>TRBD2|NA|TRBV7-3|TRBJ2-4
CASSLRASGALYF
TGTGCCAGCAGCTTAAGAGCTAGCGGGGCCTTATACTTC
>TRBD1|NA|TRBV18|TRBJ1-6
CASSPPRQGHSPLHF
TGTGCCAGCTCACCTCCGCGACAGGGTCATTCACCCCTCCACTTT
>NA|NA|TRBV14|TRBJ1-1
CASSQRAPRRGTEAFF
TGTGCCAGCAGCCAAAGGGCCCCGAGACGGGGGACTGAAGCTTTCTTT
>TRBD1|few|TRBV7-9|TRBJ1-3
CASSPGTGDSGNTIYF
TGTGCCAGCAGCCCAGGGACAGGCGACTCTGGAAACACCATATATTTT
>TRBD1|NA|TRBV18|TRBJ2-6
CASSPGTGSSGANGLTF
TGTGCCAGCTCACCCGGGACAGGTTCTTCTGGGGCCAACGGCCTGACTTTC
>TRBD1|NA|TRBV9|TRBJ2-3
CASSVDPLEGGLDTQYF
TGTGCCAGCAGCGTAGACCCCTTAGAAGGGGGCCTAGATACGCAGTATTTT
>TRBD1|NA|TRBV5-1|TRBJ2-5
CASSRQGDQETQYF
TGCGCCAGCAGCAGACAGGGAGATCAAGAGACCCAGTACTTC
>TRBD1|few|TRBV5-1|TRBJ2-7
CASSSGTGAYEQYF
TGCGCCAGCAGCTCCGGGACAGGGGCCTACGAGCAGTACTTC
>TRBD2|NA|TRBV19|TRBJ2-1
CASSHSSGGADNEQFF
TGTGCCAGTAGTCACTCAAGCGGGGGGGCGGACAATGAGCAGTTCTTC
>TRBD2|NA|TRBV2|TRBJ2-3
CASSDSRAGGGDTQYF
TGTGCCAGCAGTGACAGTCGAGCGGGGGGCGGGGATACGCAGTATTTT
>TRBD1|NA|TRBV30|TRBJ1-1
CAWSEDRVEAFF
TGTGCCTGGAGTGAAGACAGGGTTGAAGCTTTCTTT
>NA|once|TRBV6-5|TRBJ1-6
CASSSRTDSPLHF
TGTGCCAGCAGTTCTCGGACAGATTCACCCCTCCACTTT
>NA|NA|TRBV6-1|TRBJ1-5
CASSHRSSNQPQHF
TGTGCCAGCAGTCACAGGAGTAGCAATCAGCCCCAGCATTTT
>NA|NA|TRBV6-4|TRBJ1-1
CASSDGRRAFF
TGTGCCAGCAGTGACGGGAGGCGAGCTTTCTTT
>NA|NA|TRBV29-1|TRBJ2-7
CSVQYGTYEQYF
TGCAGCGTTCAATACGGGACCTACGAGCAGTACTTC
>TRBD1|NA|TRBV28|TRBJ1-4
CASSRPLTGAREKLFF
TGTGCCAGCAGTCGTCCATTAACAGGGGCGAGGGAAAAACTGTTTTTT
>NA|NA|TRBV6-6|TRBJ2-5
CASSLGSQETQYF
TGTGCCAGCAGTTTGGGGAGTCAAGAGACCCAGTACTTC
>NA|NA|TRBV27|TRBJ2-2
CASGGGGARSTGELFF
TGTGCCAGCGGTGGGGGGGGCGCTCGTAGCACCGGGGAGCTGTTTTTT
>NA|few|TRBV7-9|TRBJ1-2
CASSLRGSDNYGYTF
TGTGCCAGCAGCCTTAGGGGCAGCGACAACTATGGCTACACCTTC
>TRBD1|NA|TRBV29-1|TRBJ1-1
CSVGGVGNTEAFF
TGCAGCGTAGGGGGCGTGGGGAACACTGAAGCTTTCTTT
>TRBD1|NA|TRBV28|TRBJ2-7
CASSSMRGPGDRPYEQYF
TGTGCCAGCAGCTCTATGAGGGGCCCAGGGGACAGGCCCTACGAGCAGTACTTC
>NA|NA|TRBV14|TRBJ1-2
CASSQDLYGYGYTF
TGTGCCAGCAGCCAAGATCTCTATGGCTATGGCTACACCTTC
>TRBD2|NA|TRBV10-2|TRBJ2-3
CASSANSGGADTQYF
TGCGCCAGCAGCGCAAATAGCGGGGGCGCAGATACGCAGTATTTT
>NA|NA|TRBV5-6|TRBJ1-5
CASSFGTGGQPQHF
TGTGCCAGCAGCTTTGGGACTGGCGGGCAGCCCCAGCATTTT
>NA|NA|TRBV19|TRBJ1-1
CASSIWANTEAFF
TGTGCCAGTAGTATCTGGGCGAACACTGAAGCTTTCTTT
>TRBD2|NA|TRBV10-1|TRBJ2-7
CASSGSLAGKPYEQYF
TGCGCCAGCAGCGGCTCTCTAGCGGGGAAACCCTACGAGCAGTACTTC
>TRBD1|NA|TRBV14|TRBJ2-1
CASSQDPGQVSNEQFF
TGTGCCAGCAGCCAAGATCCGGGACAGGTAAGCAATGAGCAGTTCTTC
>NA|few|TRBV6-5|TRBJ1-2
CASSAAGVTGLGYTF
TGTGCCAGCAGTGCCGCCGGGGTCACAGGGCTTGGCTACACCTTC
>TRBD1|NA|TRBV19|TRBJ1-1
CASSARQGWTEAFF
TGTGCCAGTAGTGCCCGACAGGGTTGGACTGAAGCTTTCTTT
>TRBD2|NA|TRBV4-2|TRBJ2-3
CASSQPGPSGGGDTQYF
TGTGCCAGCAGCCAACCTGGTCCTAGCGGGGGGGGAGATACGCAGTATTTT